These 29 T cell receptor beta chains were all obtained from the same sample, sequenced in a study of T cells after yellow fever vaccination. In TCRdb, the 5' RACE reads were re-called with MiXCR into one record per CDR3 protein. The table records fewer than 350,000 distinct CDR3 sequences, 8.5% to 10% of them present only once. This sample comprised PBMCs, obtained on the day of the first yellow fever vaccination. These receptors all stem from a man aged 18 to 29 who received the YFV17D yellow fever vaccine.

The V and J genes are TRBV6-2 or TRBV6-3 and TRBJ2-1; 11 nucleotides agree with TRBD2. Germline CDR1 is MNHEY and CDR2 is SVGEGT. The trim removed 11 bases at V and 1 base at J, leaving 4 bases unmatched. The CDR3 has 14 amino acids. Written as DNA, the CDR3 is TGTGCCCTAGCGGGGGGACCATCCTACAATGAGCAGTTCTTC. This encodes CALAGGPSYNEQFF.

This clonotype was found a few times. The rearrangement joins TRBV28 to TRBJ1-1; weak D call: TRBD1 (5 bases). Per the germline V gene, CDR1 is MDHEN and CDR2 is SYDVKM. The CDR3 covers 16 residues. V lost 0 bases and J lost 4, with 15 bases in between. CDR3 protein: CASSLWTGLGITEAFF. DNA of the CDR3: TGTGCCAGCAGTTTATGGACGGGGCTCGGGATCACTGAAGCTTTCTTT.

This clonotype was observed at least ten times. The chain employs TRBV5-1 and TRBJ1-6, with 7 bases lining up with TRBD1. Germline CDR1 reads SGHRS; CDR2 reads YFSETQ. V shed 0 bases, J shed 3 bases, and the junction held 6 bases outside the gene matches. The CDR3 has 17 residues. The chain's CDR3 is CASSLEGGGGYNSPLHF. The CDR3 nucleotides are TGCGCCAGCAGCTTGGAAGGAGGGGGCGGCTATAATTCACCCCTCCACTTT.

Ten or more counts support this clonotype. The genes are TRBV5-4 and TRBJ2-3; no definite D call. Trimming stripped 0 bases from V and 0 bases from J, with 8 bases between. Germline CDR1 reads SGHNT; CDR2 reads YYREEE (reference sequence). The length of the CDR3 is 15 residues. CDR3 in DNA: TGTGCCAGCAGCTTGGCAGTCCTAAGCACAGATACGCAGTATTTT. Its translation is CASSLAVLSTDTQYF.

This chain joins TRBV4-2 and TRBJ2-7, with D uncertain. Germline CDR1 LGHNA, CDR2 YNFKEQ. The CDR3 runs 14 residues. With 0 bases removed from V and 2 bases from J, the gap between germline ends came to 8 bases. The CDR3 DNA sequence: TGTGCCAGCAGCCAAGAGTACCTCGCCTACGAGCAGTACTTC. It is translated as CASSQEYLAYEQYF.

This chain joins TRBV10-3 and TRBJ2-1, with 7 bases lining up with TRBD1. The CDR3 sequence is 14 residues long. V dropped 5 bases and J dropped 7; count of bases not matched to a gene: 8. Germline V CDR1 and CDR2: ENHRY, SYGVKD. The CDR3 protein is CAISPTGDSNEQFF. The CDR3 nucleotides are TGTGCCATCAGTCCAACAGGGGATAGTAATGAGCAGTTCTTC.

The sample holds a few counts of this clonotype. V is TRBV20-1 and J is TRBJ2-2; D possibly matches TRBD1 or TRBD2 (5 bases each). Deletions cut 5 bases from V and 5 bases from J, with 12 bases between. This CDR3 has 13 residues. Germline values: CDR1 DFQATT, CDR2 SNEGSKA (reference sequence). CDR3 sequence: CSAPEGPTGELFF. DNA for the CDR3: TGCAGTGCTCCAGAGGGACCTACCGGGGAGCTGTTTTTT.

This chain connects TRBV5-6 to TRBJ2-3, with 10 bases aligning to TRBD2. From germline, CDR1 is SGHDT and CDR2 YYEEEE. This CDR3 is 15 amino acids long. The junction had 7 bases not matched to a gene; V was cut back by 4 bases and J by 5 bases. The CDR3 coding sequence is TGTGCCAGCAGCGACAGCGGGGGGGCCGGAGATACGCAGTATTTT. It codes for CASSDSGGAGDTQYF.

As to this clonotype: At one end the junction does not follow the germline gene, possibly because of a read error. CDR3 in DNA: TGCAGCCTTGAACCGGGACAGGGGAGCTCCTACGAGCAGTACTTC. Amino acids: CSLEPGQGSSYEQYF. The V and J genes are TRBV29-1 and TRBJ2-7; 10 bases map to TRBD1. The germline V gene has CDR1 SQVTM and CDR2 ANQGSEA. CDR3 size: 15 residues.

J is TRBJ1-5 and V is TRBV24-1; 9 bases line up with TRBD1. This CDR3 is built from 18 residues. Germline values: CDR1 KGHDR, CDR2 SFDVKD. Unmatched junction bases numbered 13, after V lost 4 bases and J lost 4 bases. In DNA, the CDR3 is TGTGCCACCAGTGAATCGGGACAGGGAGATTGGGCGAATCAGCCCCAGCATTTT. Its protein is CATSESGQGDWANQPQHF.

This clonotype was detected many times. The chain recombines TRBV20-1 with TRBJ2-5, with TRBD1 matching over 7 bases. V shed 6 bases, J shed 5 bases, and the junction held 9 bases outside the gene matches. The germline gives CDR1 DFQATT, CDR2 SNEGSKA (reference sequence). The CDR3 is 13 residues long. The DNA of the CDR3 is TGCAGTGCAATAAACAGGGGCGGCGAGACCCAGTACTTC. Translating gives CSAINRGGETQYF.

The CDR3 loop is CATSRAEPQTQYF. Written as DNA, the CDR3 is TGTGCCACCAGCAGAGCAGAACCGCAGACCCAGTACTTC. The genes are TRBV15 and TRBJ2-5; D uncertain. V lost 1 base to trimming and J lost 6 bases, with 9 bases between them. Germline loops: CDR1 LNHNV, CDR2 YYDKDF (reference sequence). The CDR3 consists of 13 residues.

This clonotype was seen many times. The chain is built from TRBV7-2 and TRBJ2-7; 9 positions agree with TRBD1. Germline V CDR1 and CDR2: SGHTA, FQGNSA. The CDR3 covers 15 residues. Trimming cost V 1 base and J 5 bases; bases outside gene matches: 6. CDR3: CASSLVGDRADEQYF. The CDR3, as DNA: TGTGCCAGCAGCTTAGTTGGGGACAGGGCAGACGAGCAGTACTTC.

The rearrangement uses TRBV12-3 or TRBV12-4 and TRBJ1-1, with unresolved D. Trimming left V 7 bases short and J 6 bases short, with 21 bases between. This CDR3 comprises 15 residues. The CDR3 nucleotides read TGTGCCAGCATGGGCAGTCACACCGAGAGCGCTGAAGCTTTCTTT. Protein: CASMGSHTESAEAFF.

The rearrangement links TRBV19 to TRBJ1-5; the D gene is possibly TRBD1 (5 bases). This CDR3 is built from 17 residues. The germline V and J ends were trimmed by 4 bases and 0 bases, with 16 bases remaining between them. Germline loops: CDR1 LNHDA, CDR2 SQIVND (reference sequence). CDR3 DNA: TGTGCCAGTAGTAGACAGAAAGGGTTGTATAGCAATCAGCCCCAGCATTTT. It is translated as CASSRQKGLYSNQPQHF.

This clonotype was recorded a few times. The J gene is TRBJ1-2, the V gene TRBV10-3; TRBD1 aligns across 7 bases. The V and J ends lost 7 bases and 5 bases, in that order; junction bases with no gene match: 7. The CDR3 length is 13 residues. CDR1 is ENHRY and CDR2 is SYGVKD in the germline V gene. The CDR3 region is CAINTGETYGYTF. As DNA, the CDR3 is TGTGCCATCAATACAGGGGAAACTTATGGCTACACCTTC.

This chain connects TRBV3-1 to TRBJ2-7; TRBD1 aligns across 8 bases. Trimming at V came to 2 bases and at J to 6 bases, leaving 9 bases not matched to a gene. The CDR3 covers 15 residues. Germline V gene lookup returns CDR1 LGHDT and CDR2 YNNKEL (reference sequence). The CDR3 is CASSQFVGQGSEQYF. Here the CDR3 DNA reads TGTGCCAGCAGCCAATTTGTCGGACAGGGCTCCGAGCAGTACTTC.

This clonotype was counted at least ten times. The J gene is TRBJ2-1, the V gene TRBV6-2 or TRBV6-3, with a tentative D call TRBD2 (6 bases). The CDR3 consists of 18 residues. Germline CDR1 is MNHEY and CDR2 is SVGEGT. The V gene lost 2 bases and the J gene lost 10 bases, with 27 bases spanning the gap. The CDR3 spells CASSYEASGTPPGGEQFF. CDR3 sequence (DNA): TGTGCCAGCAGTTACGAGGCGTCCGGGACTCCACCTGGGGGGGAGCAGTTCTTC.

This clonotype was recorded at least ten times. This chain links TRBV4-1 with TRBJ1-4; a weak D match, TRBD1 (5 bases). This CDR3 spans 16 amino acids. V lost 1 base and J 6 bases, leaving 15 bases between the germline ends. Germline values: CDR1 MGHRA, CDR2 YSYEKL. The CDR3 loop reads CASSQALETDHEKLFF. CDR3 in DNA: TGCGCCAGCAGCCAAGCTTTGGAGACAGACCATGAAAAACTGTTTTTT.

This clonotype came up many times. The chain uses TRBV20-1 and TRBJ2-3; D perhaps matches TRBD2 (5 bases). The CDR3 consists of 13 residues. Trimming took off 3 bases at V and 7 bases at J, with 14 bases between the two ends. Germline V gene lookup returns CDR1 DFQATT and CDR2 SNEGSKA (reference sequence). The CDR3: CSARNTSLHTQYF. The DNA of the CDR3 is TGCAGTGCTAGGAATACTAGTCTACATACGCAGTATTTT.

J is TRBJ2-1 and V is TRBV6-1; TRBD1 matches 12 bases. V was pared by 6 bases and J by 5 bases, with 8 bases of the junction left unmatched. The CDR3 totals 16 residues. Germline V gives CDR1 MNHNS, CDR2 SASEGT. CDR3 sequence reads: CASSRTGTGGNNEQFF. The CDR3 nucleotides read TGTGCCAGCAGCCGGACCGGGACAGGGGGCAACAATGAGCAGTTCTTC.

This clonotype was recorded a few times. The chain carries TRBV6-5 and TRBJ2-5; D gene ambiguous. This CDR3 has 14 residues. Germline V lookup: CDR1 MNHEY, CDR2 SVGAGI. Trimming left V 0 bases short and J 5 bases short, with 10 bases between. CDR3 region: CASSYSYGTETQYF. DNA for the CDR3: TGTGCCAGCAGTTACTCCTACGGCACCGAGACCCAGTACTTC.

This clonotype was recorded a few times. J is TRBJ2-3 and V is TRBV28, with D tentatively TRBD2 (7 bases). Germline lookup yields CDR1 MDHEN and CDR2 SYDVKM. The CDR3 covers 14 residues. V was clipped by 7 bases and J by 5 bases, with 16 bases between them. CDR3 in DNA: TGTGCCAGCATAGGAGGGGGGGGGGTAGATACGCAGTATTTT. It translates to CASIGGGGVDTQYF. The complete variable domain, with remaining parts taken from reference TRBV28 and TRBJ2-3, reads DVKVTQSSRYLVKRTGEKVFLECVQDMDHENMFWYRQDPGLGLRLIYFSYDVKMKEKGDIPEGYSVSREKKERFSLILESASTNQTSMYLCASIGGGGVDTQYFGPGTRLTVL.

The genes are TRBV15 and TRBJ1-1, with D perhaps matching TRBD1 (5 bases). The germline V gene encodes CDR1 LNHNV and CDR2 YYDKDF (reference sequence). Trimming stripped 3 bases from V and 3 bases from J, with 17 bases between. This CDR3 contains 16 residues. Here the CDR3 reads CATSSTRSGGDTEAFF. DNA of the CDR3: TGTGCCACCAGCAGTACTCGATCCGGGGGGGACACTGAAGCTTTCTTT. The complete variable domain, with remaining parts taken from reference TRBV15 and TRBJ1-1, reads DAMVIQNPRYQVTQFGKPVTLSCSQTLNHNVMYWYQQKSSQAPKLLFHYYDKDFNNEADTPDNFQSRRPNTSFCFLDIRSPGLGDTAMYLCATSSTRSGGDTEAFFGQGTRLTVV.

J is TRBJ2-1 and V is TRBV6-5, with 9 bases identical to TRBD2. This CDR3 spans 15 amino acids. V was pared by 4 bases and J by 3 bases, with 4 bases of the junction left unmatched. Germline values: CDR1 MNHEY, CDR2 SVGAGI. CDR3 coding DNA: TGTGCCAGCAGTTTTAGCGGGGGCCTCTACAATGAGCAGTTCTTC. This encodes CASSFSGGLYNEQFF.

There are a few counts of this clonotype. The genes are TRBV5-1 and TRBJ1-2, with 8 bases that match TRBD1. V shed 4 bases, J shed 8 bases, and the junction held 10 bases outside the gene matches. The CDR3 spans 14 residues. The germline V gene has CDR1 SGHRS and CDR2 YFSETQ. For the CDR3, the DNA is TGCGCCAGCAGCCGGGACAGGCCGACCCGCGGCTACACCTTC. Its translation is CASSRDRPTRGYTF.

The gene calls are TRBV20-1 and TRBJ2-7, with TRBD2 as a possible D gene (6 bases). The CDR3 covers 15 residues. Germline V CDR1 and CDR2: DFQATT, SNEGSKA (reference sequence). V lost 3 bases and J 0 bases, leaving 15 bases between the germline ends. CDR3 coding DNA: TGCAGTGCTAGGAGGTTCAGGAGGGCCTCCTACGAGCAGTACGTC. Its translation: CSARRFRRASYEQYV.

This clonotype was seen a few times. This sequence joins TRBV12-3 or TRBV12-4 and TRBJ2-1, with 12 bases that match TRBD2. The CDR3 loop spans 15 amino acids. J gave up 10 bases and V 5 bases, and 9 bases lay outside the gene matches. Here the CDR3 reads CASSPGLAGLGEQFF. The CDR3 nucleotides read TGTGCCAGCAGTCCTGGACTAGCGGGGTTGGGGGAGCAGTTCTTC.

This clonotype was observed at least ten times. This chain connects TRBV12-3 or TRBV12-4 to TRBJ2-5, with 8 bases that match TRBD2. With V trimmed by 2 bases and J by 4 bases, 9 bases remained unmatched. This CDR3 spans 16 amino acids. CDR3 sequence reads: CASSLSGGFFGETQYF. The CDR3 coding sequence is TGTGCCAGCAGTTTAAGCGGGGGCTTTTTCGGAGAGACCCAGTACTTC.